This T cell receptor (beta chain) was sequenced in a study of shared clonotypes between healthy human individuals. Generated by immunoSEQ multiplex PCR, the TCRdb table keeps only in-frame clones and is missing some. The sample lists 2.3 million or so clones, about 92% seen once, with 0.39% in the top ten. The CDR3 is 14 amino acids. V shed 5 bases and J 3 bases; nucleotides not matched to a gene: 5. Germline CDR1 reads SEHNR; CDR2 reads FQNEAQ (reference sequence). Every one of the donors was a Caucasian adult that lived in Nashville, Tennessee. To note about this clone: The sample holds other DNA sequences that translate to the same CDR3.

This TCR was sampled from a man younger than 30 in good health. Some clones in this sample may be carry-over from other donors' samples. This sequence joins TRBV7-9 and TRBJ2-7, with TRBD1 matching over 9 bases. The sequenced material came from naive CD4+ T cells from PBMCs. Documented subset: CD45RA+ positively selected. CDR3 loop: CASSPGTGSYEQYF. DNA for the CDR3: TGTGCCAGCAGCCCCGGGACAGGGAGCTACGAGCAGTACTTC. Using reference TRBV7-9 and TRBJ2-7 for the parts outside the CDR3, the full variable domain is DTGVSQNPRHKITKRGQNVTFRCDPISEHNRLYWYRQTLGQGPEFLTYFQNEAQLEKSRLLSDRFSAERPKGSFSTLEIQRTEQGDSAMYLCASSPGTGSYEQYFGPGTRLTVT.